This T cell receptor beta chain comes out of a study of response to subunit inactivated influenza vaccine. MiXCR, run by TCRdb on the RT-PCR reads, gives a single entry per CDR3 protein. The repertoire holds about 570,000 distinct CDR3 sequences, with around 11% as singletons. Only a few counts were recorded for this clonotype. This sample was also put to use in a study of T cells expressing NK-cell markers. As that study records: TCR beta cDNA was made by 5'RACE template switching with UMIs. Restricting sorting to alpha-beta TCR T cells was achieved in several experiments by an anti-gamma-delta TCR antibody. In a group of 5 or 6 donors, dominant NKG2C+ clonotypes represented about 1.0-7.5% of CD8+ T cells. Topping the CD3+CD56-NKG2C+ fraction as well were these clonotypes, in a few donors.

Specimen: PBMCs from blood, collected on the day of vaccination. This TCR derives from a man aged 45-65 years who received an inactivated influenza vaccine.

CDR3: CASSPDNGGASYEQYF. The CDR3 bases are TGCGCCAGCAGCCCAGACAACGGGGGGGCTTCCTACGAGCAGTACTTC. This sequence joins TRBV4-1 and TRBJ2-7; 8 positions match TRBD2. Per the germline V gene, CDR1 is MGHRA and CDR2 is YSYEKL. With V trimmed by 4 bases and J by 1 base, 9 bases remained unmatched. This CDR3 spans 16 amino acids.